The clone carrying this TCR beta chain was observed many times. The observed sequence ends 3 residues before the CDR3 terminus, with the missing tail filled in from the germline J gene. This sample was taken from a study of T cell clonality in common variable immunodeficiency. Profiled with immunoSEQ multiplex PCR; TCRdb holds only in-frame clones, not every one. The sample includes tens of thousands of clones, none of them occurring once. Germline CDR1 is MDHEN and CDR2 is SYDVKM. This CDR3 has 17 residues. With V trimmed by 3 bases and J by 0 bases, 11 bases remained unmatched. The sequence was obtained from a person aged 18 to 70 in good health. The chain has TRBV28 and TRBJ2-7; 7 bases are a match to TRBD2. Sequencing input: peripheral blood mononuclear cells. The CDR3 DNA, read in part, is TGTGCCAGCAGTTTCCTTTGGGGGGGTCAAAACTCCTACGAG. This encodes CASSFLWGGQNSYE. The CDR3 reads in full as CASSFLWGGQNSYEQYF.